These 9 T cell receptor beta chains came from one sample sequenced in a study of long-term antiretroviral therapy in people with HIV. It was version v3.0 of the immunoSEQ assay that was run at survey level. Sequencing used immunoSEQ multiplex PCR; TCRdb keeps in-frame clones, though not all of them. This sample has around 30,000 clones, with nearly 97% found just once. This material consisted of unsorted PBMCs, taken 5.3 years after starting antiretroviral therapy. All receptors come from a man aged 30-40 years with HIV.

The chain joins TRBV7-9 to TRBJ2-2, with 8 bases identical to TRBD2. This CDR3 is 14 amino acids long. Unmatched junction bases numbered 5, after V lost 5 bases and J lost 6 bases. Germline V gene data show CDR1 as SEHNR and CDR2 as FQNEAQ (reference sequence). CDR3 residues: CASSVSGTAGELFF. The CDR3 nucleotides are TGTGCCAGCAGCGTTAGCGGGACGGCCGGGGAGCTGTTTTTT.

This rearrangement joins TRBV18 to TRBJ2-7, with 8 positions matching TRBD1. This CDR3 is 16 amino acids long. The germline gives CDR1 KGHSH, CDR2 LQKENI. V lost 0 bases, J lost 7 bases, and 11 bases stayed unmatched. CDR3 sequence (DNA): TGTGCCAGCTCACCACCGCAGGGGGCGTCTCCGCGGGAGCAGTACTTC. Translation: CASSPPQGASPREQYF.

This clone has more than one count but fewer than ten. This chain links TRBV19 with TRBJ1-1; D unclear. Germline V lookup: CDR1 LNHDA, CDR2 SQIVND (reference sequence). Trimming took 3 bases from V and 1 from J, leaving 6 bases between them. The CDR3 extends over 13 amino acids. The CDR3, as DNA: TGTGCCAGTAGTATCGTCCCGAACACTGAAGCTTTCTTT. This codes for CASSIVPNTEAFF.

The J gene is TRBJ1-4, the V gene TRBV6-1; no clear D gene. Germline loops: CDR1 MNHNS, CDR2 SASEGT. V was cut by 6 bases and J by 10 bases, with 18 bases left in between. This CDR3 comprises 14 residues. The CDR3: CASRIGPLEGKLFF. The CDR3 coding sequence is TGTGCCAGCAGAATAGGTCCGCTTGAAGGAAAACTGTTTTTT.

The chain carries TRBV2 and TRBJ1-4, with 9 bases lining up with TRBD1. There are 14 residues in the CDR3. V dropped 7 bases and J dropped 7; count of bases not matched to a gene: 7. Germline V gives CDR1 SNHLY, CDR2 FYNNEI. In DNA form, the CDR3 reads TGTGCCAGCATTAAGGACAGGGGAGGTGAAAAACTGTTTTTT. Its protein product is CASIKDRGGEKLFF.

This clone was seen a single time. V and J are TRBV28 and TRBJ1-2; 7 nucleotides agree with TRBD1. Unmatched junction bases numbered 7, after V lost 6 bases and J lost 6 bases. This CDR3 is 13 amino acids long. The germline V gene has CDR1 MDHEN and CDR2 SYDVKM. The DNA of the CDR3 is TGTGCCAGCAGCCTAGACAGGGTGCATGGCTACACCTTC. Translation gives CASSLDRVHGYTF.

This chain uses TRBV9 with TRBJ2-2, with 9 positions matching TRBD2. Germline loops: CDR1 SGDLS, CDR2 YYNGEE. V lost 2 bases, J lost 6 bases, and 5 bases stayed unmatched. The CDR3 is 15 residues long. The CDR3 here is CASSVSGSSAGELFF. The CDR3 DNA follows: TGTGCCAGCAGCGTTAGCGGGAGTTCAGCCGGGGAGCTGTTTTTT.

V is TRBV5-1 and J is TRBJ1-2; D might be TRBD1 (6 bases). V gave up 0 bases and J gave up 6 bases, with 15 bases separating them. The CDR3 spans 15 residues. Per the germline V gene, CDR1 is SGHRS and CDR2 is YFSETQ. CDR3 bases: TGCGCCAGCAGCTTGGCGGGGGGCGGTGGTGATGGCTACACCTTC. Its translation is CASSLAGGGGDGYTF.

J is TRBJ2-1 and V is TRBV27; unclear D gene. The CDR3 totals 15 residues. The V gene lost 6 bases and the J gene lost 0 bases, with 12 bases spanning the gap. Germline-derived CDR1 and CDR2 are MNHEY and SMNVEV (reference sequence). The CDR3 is CASSFTVSSYNEQFF. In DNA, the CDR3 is TGTGCCAGCAGCTTTACCGTTAGCTCCTACAATGAGCAGTTCTTC.